The 20 T cell receptor beta chains given below trace back to one sample, sequenced in a study of T cell responses to AZD1222 COVID-19 vaccine. The protocol was immunoSEQ multiplex PCR, while the TCRdb copy is restricted to in-frame clones and leaves out a portion. The sample contains about 150,000 clones, 85% to 95% of which appear only once. This specimen was peripheral blood, taken 28 days after the second AZD1222 dose. Receptors originate from an adult who received the AZD1222 COVID-19 vaccine.

The chain recombines TRBV6-5 with TRBJ2-7; TRBD1 agrees at 9 bases. This CDR3 contains 13 residues. Germline CDR1 is MNHEY and CDR2 is SVGAGI. Trimming took 6 bases from V and 1 from J; bases not matched to a gene: 1. The CDR3 DNA reads as TGTGCCAGCAGAGACAGGGGGTCCTACGAGCAGTACTTC. Protein product: CASRDRGSYEQYF.

The chain combines TRBV5-5 with TRBJ2-7, with D tentatively TRBD1 or TRBD2 (6 bases each). The CDR3 totals 16 residues. Looked up from germline, CDR1 is SGHKS and CDR2 is YYEKEE (reference sequence). Deletions cut 4 bases from V and 4 bases from J, with 21 bases between. The CDR3 DNA follows: TGTGCCAGCAGCCCGAGGTCCGGGGGCGGAGGATACGAGCAGTACTTC. Amino acid sequence: CASSPRSGGGGYEQYF.

The V call is TRBV27, the J call TRBJ1-2; D perhaps matches TRBD1 (6 bases). The CDR3 has 13 amino acids. The germline gives CDR1 MNHEY, CDR2 SMNVEV (reference sequence). Trimming took 8 bases from V and 5 from J, leaving 15 bases between them. The CDR3 spells CASSWGARYGYTF. In DNA form, the CDR3 reads TGTGCCAGCTCGTGGGGGGCGAGGTATGGCTACACCTTC.

The V and J genes are TRBV27 and TRBJ2-3; D not resolved. Germline CDR1 reads MNHEY; CDR2 reads SMNVEV (reference sequence). The CDR3 length is 16 residues. V lost 0 bases and J lost 6, with 16 bases in between. CDR3 coding DNA: TGTGCCAGCAGTTTATCGATTTCCCCACACACCGATACGCAGTATTTT. This sequence encodes CASSLSISPHTDTQYF.

The V and J genes are TRBV7-2 and TRBJ2-7; D possibly corresponds to TRBD1 (5 bases). With 0 bases removed from V and 5 bases from J, the gap between germline ends came to 11 bases. CDR1 SGHTA and CDR2 FQGNSA come from the germline V gene. The CDR3 is made up of 14 amino acids. The CDR3 DNA reads TGTGCCAGCAGCTTAGCCAGGGCTAGGAACGAGCAGTACTTC. This gives the protein CASSLARARNEQYF.

V and J are TRBV28 and TRBJ2-4; D possibly matches TRBD1 or TRBD2 (5 bases each). V lost 4 bases and J lost 1, with 17 bases in between. Germline V gene data show CDR1 as MDHEN and CDR2 as SYDVKM. This CDR3 is built from 17 residues. CDR3 bases: TGTGCCAGCAGTTCCCGGGGACGTGGAGTGGCCAAAAACATTCAGTACTTC. Protein product: CASSSRGRGVAKNIQYF.

J is TRBJ1-2 and V is TRBV5-1; D perhaps matches TRBD1 (6 bases). The CDR3 covers 13 residues. V shed 4 bases and J shed 8 bases, with 15 bases lying between them. Germline CDR1 is SGHRS and CDR2 is YFSETQ. CDR3 sequence (DNA): TGCGCCAGCAGCCTCCCAGGGGTGGAGGGCTACACCTTC. Encoded protein: CASSLPGVEGYTF.

The chain is built from TRBV18 and TRBJ1-1; TRBD1 matches at 10 bases. The CDR3 loop spans 17 amino acids. CDR1 is KGHSH and CDR2 is LQKENI in the germline V gene. J gave up 0 bases and V 3 bases, and 7 bases lay outside the gene matches. CDR3 nucleotides: TGTGCCAGCTCACCCTCCGGACAGGGGGGTATGAACACTGAAGCTTTCTTT. Translation gives CASSPSGQGGMNTEAFF.

V is TRBV7-9 and J is TRBJ1-1; tentatively, D is TRBD1 (6 bases). In germline, CDR1 is SEHNR, CDR2 FQNEAQ (reference sequence). Trimming left V 11 bases short and J 5 bases short, with 18 bases between. CDR3 length: 13 amino acids. In DNA form, the CDR3 reads TGTGCCTCAGGGGAGGGAGGAAAAACTGAAGCTTTCTTT. It encodes CASGEGGKTEAFF.

The chain is built from TRBV18 and TRBJ1-2; D gene uncertain. The germline gives CDR1 KGHSH, CDR2 LQKENI. This CDR3 spans 14 amino acids. Trimming took 3 bases from V and 6 from J, leaving 14 bases between them. The CDR3 coding sequence is TGTGCCAGCTCACCTCCTAGCCGTCTAGATGGCTACACCTTC. This gives the protein CASSPPSRLDGYTF.

The J gene is TRBJ2-7, the V gene TRBV3-1 (or the pseudogene TRBV3-2); D not certain. The CDR3 spans 16 residues. Germline values: CDR1 LGHDT, CDR2 YNNKEL (reference sequence). Trimming cost V 0 bases and J 0 bases, with 12 bases left between them. CDR3 in amino acids: CASSQDGWGSSYEQYF. The DNA for the CDR3 is TGTGCCAGCAGCCAAGATGGGTGGGGAAGCTCCTACGAGCAGTACTTC.

The rearrangement joins TRBV4-2 to TRBJ2-3, with TRBD2 identical over 13 bases. The CDR3 is 15 residues long. J gave up 14 bases and V 1 base, and 9 bases lay outside the gene matches. From germline, CDR1 is LGHNA and CDR2 YNFKEQ. CDR3 loop: CASSQALAGGLGRYF. In DNA form, the CDR3 reads TGTGCCAGCAGCCAAGCACTAGCGGGGGGGCTTGGGAGGTATTTT.

The chain couples TRBV28 to TRBJ2-7, with TRBD1 matching 10 bases. V gave up 6 bases and J gave up 6 bases; unmatched junction bases: 11. The CDR3 extends over 15 amino acids. In germline, CDR1 is MDHEN, CDR2 SYDVKM. The CDR3 DNA is TGTGCCAGCAGCTATGACCCGGGACAGGGGTCCGAGCAGTACTTC. Its translation is CASSYDPGQGSEQYF.

The V gene is TRBV19, the J gene TRBJ2-1, with TRBD2 matching 9 bases. V was clipped by 6 bases and J by 4 bases; unmatched bases: 4. The CDR3 sequence is 14 residues long. CDR1 is LNHDA, CDR2 SQIVND, per germline (reference sequence). CDR3 coding DNA: TGTGCCAGTAGCCAAGCGGGAGGATACAATGAGCAGTTCTTC. Its protein is CASSQAGGYNEQFF.

CDR3 region: CASSYRGRNQPQHF. The CDR3 nucleotides read TGTGCCAGCTCTTACAGGGGGCGCAATCAGCCCCAGCATTTT. This chain connects TRBV2 to TRBJ1-5; TRBD1 agrees at 9 bases. Germline-derived CDR1 and CDR2 are SNHLY and FYNNEI. V lost 8 bases and J lost 2; bases outside the gene matches: 4. The CDR3 sequence is 14 residues long. Together with reference TRBV2 and TRBJ1-5, the CDR3 gives the full variable domain: EPEVTQTPSHQVTQMGQEVILRCVPISNHLYFYWYRQILGQKVEFLVSFYNNEISEKSEIFDDQFSVERPDGSNFTLKIRSTKLEDSAMYFCASSYRGRNQPQHFGDGTRLSIL.

The chain combines TRBV18 with TRBJ1-6; 8 bases agree with TRBD1. Germline V gene data show CDR1 as KGHSH and CDR2 as LQKENI. With 5 bases clipped from V and 10 bases from J, the junction kept 7 bases outside the gene matches. The CDR3 runs to 14 residues. The CDR3 DNA is TGTGCCAGCTCATCGGACAGGGAATGGTCACCCCTCCACTTT. Protein sequence: CASSSDREWSPLHF.

J is TRBJ2-1 and V is TRBV10-3, with TRBD2 matching 7 bases. In germline, CDR1 is ENHRY, CDR2 SYGVKD. The CDR3 runs 12 residues. After removal of 8 bases from V and 8 bases from J, the junction contained 6 bases not matched to a gene. DNA for the CDR3: TGTGCCATCGGGAGGGAAGGGGATGAGCAGTTCTTC. It yields the protein CAIGREGDEQFF.

This clone was counted a single time. The chain is built from TRBV7-8 and TRBJ2-2; D gene ambiguous. V was pared by 11 bases and J by 1 base, with 14 bases between. Germline CDR1 and CDR2: SGHVS and FQNEAQ. CDR3 length equals 14 residues. The CDR3 protein is CAGLYSLNTGELFF. The CDR3 DNA sequence: TGTGCCGGCCTCTACAGCTTGAACACCGGGGAGCTGTTTTTT.

This clone was seen a single time. The chain employs TRBV28 and TRBJ1-4; D is unclear. The CDR3 extends over 13 amino acids. Per the germline V gene, CDR1 is MDHEN and CDR2 is SYDVKM. Trimming took 10 bases from V and 8 from J, leaving 17 bases between them. The CDR3 is CAIDDGGREKLFF. In DNA, the CDR3 is TGTGCCATCGACGACGGAGGGCGGGAAAAACTGTTTTTT.

V gene TRBV18 combines with J gene TRBJ1-6; maybe TRBD1 (5 bases). Germline CDR1 and CDR2: KGHSH and LQKENI. The V gene lost 8 bases and the J gene lost 0 bases, with 14 bases spanning the gap. The CDR3 spans 16 residues. As DNA, the CDR3 is TGTGCCAGCCCATTTGCAGGGAGCTCCTATAATTCACCCCTCCACTTT. Translated: CASPFAGSSYNSPLHF.